The 11 T cell receptor beta chains reported below all come from one sample, sequenced in a study of a mutant IDH1 vaccine in newly diagnosed glioma. Antigen specificity for these receptors is unknown. Indicated time point: week 47, end of study. Doses comprised 300 ug of mutant IDH1 20-mer peptide each, plus topical imiquimod. Profiled with immunoSEQ multiplex PCR; TCRdb holds only in-frame clones, not every one. This sample carries approximately 50,000 clones, 83% of them seen once, and the ten largest clones take more than 3%. The sample was PBMCs, taken from a glioma patient whose treatment included an IDH1 peptide vaccine. The receptors were gathered from a woman aged 45-59 years with glioma.

The rearrangement uses TRBV10-1 and TRBJ2-2; D gene ambiguous. The ends were cut back, 8 bases at V and 6 bases at J, with 10 bases in the middle. The V gene's germline CDR1 is WNHNN and CDR2 SYGVQD (reference sequence). This CDR3 is 12 amino acids long. CDR3 nucleotides: TGCGCCAGCGGCGATGTGGCCGGGGAGCTGTTTTTT. This sequence encodes CASGDVAGELFF.

The rearrangement joins TRBV5-1 to TRBJ2-5, with 8 bases aligning to TRBD2. This CDR3 is 16 amino acids long. V was clipped by 0 bases and J by 5 bases; unmatched bases: 9. CDR1 SGHRS and CDR2 YFSETQ come from the germline V gene. For the CDR3, the DNA is TGCGCCAGCAGCTTGGAACCCGGGGGGGCGGGGGAGACCCAGTACTTC. Residues: CASSLEPGGAGETQYF.

The rearrangement uses TRBV12-5 and TRBJ2-3; possibly TRBD1 or TRBD2 for D (5 bases each). Trimming stripped 2 bases from V and 6 bases from J, with 18 bases between. Germline CDR1 reads LGHNT; CDR2 reads FRNRAP. This CDR3 region has 16 residues. Written as DNA, the CDR3 is TGTGCTAGTGGTTTGCCGCCGGGACCTAGGCCTGATACGCAGTATTTT. Translating gives CASGLPPGPRPDTQYF.

CDR3 coding DNA: TGTGCCAGCAGCCAAATTAAAAACTGCAGCGATCAGCCCCAGCATTTT. It is translated as CASSQIKNCSDQPQHF. This sequence joins TRBV7-4 and TRBJ1-5; no firm D call. V lost 5 bases to trimming and J lost 5 bases, with 19 bases between them. CDR3 length equals 16 residues. Germline CDR1 and CDR2: SGHVT and SQSDAQ.

The table lists this clone with a few counts. V is TRBV6-6 and J is TRBJ1-1, with no clear D. Deletions cut 2 bases from V and 4 bases from J, with 8 bases between. CDR3 length: 13 amino acids. Germline-derived CDR1 and CDR2 are MNHNY and SVGAGI (reference sequence). The DNA for the CDR3 is TGTGCCAGCAGTTACCGGGAAGCCACTGAAGCTTTCTTT. Translated: CASSYREATEAFF.

The gene calls are TRBV9 and TRBJ2-2; D is perhaps TRBD1 or TRBD2 (6 bases each). CDR1 is SGDLS and CDR2 is YYNGEE in the germline V gene. Deletions cut 0 bases from V and 4 bases from J, with 13 bases between. The CDR3 runs to 16 residues. This CDR3 reads CASSVDPQGGTGELFF. The CDR3 DNA is TGTGCCAGCAGCGTAGACCCACAGGGAGGCACCGGGGAGCTGTTTTTT.

The chain employs TRBV7-2 and TRBJ1-2; TRBD1 aligns across 9 bases. CDR1 and CDR2 (germline): SGHTA, FQGNSA. The CDR3 is 15 residues long. J was trimmed by 4 bases and V by 2 bases; bases with no gene match: 5. The CDR3 coding sequence is TGTGCCAGCAGCTTAAGGGGGACAGGGATCTATGGCTACACCTTC. Translating gives CASSLRGTGIYGYTF.

The sample holds a few counts of this clone. V usage is TRBV29-1 and J usage is TRBJ1-1, with no clear D. Deletions cut 6 bases from V and 5 bases from J, with 16 bases between. The CDR3 has 13 amino acids. Germline CDR1 and CDR2: SQVTM and ANQGSEA. The CDR3 DNA sequence: TGCAGCGTCTCCGACGCACGAACAACTGAAGCTTTCTTT. Protein product: CSVSDARTTEAFF.

The chain links TRBV2 to TRBJ2-7, with TRBD1 matching 7 bases. Germline V gives CDR1 SNHLY, CDR2 FYNNEI. CDR3 length equals 15 residues. V shed 2 bases and J 1 base; nucleotides not matched to a gene: 5. CDR3 loop: CASSELGDRSYEQYF. DNA for the CDR3: TGTGCCAGCAGTGAATTGGGGGACAGATCCTACGAGCAGTACTTC.

The V call is TRBV14, the J call TRBJ1-2; a possible D gene is TRBD1 (5 bases). Germline CDR1 reads SGHDN; CDR2 reads FVKESK. The CDR3 spans 13 residues. Between the trimmed V and J ends, which lost 4 bases and 7 bases, there was a span of 13 bases. The CDR3: CASSPRGTRGYTF. Written as DNA, the CDR3 is TGTGCCAGCAGCCCCCGAGGGACTCGTGGCTACACCTTC.

The chain joins TRBV10-2 to TRBJ1-2, with no clear D. Trimming left V 2 bases short and J 7 bases short, with 11 bases between. The CDR3 totals 13 residues. Germline CDR1 WSHSY, CDR2 SAAADI. CDR3: CASSEGPDSGYTF. CDR3 sequence (DNA): TGCGCCAGCAGTGAGGGACCAGACTCTGGCTACACCTTC.